This is a list of T cell receptor beta chains from one sample in a study of cytomegalovirus exposure and HLA in healthy donors. Clones were read by immunoSEQ multiplex PCR, and TCRdb kept only the in-frame ones, dropping some. Among some 150,000 clones, about four fifths were seen once, and the ten largest hold approximately 1%. Sequenced: PBMCs. These receptors were collected from a male donor in good health and CMV-seronegative. Both conserved end residues are part of each CDR3. Each record gives: CDR3 length, clone size, D gene, J gene, V gene, CDR3 DNA, CDR3 protein. D genes are given only for firm matches. Not every row has a clone size; where given, it reads once, few, many or a size class.

length: 14; size: .; D: TRBD2; J: TRBJ2-7; V: TRBV7-9; DNA: TGTGCCAGCACCCCGGGCGGGAGCTCCTACGAGCAGTACTTC; CDR3: CASTPGGSSYEQYF
length: 14; size: .; D: TRBD1; J: TRBJ1-1; V: TRBV5-1; DNA: TGCGCCAGCAGCAGGGACAGGGGGCAACCTGAAGCTTTCTTT; CDR3: CASSRDRGQPEAFF
length: 17; size: .; D: TRBD2; J: TRBJ2-5; V: TRBV5-8; DNA: TGTGCCAGAGCCGGGACTAGCGGGGGTGACATCCGGGAGACCCAGTACTTC; CDR3: CARAGTSGGDIRETQYF
length: 16; size: .; D: .; J: TRBJ2-3; V: TRBV2; DNA: TGTGCCAGCAGTGGAGTGGGCTTCCCCTCCACAGATACGCAGTATTTT; CDR3: CASSGVGFPSTDTQYF
length: 12; size: .; D: TRBD1; J: TRBJ2-3; V: TRBV18; DNA: TGTGCCAGCTCACCGACAGGGGAAACGCAGTATTTT; CDR3: CASSPTGETQYF
length: 18; size: .; D: TRBD1; J: TRBJ1-4; V: TRBV7-8; DNA: TGTGCCAGCAGCTTAGCGCGGACAGGGAAGGGCCCTAATGAAAAACTGTTTTTT; CDR3: CASSLARTGKGPNEKLFF
length: 14; size: .; D: .; J: TRBJ1-6; V: TRBV7-2; DNA: TGTGCCAGCAGCTTGAACCTCCCGGCGGCACCCCTCCACTTT; CDR3: CASSLNLPAAPLHF
length: 15; size: .; D: .; J: TRBJ2-5; V: TRBV2; DNA: TGTGCCAGCAGTGAGAGGCTAGCTGGTGAAGAGACCCAGTACTTC; CDR3: CASSERLAGEETQYF
length: 15; size: few; D: .; J: TRBJ2-5; V: TRBV2; DNA: TGTGCCAGCAGAGATAGCTTCACCTACCAAGAGACCCAGTACTTC; CDR3: CASRDSFTYQETQYF
length: 14; size: .; D: .; J: TRBJ2-7; V: TRBV5-6; DNA: TGTGCCAGCAGCTTGGGGGCCAGCCCCTACGAGCAGTACTTC; CDR3: CASSLGASPYEQYF
length: 13; size: .; D: TRBD1; J: TRBJ1-1; V: TRBV30; DNA: TGTGCCTGGGGTACAGGGGGTGGTACTGAAGCTTTCTTT; CDR3: CAWGTGGGTEAFF
length: 15; size: .; D: .; J: TRBJ2-1; V: TRBV1; DNA: TGCACCAGCAGCCTAAAGGCGGGGGGGCCGGGTGAGCAGTTCTTC; CDR3: CTSSLKAGGPGEQFF
length: 15; size: .; D: .; J: TRBJ2-3; V: TRBV7-7; DNA: TGTGCTAGCAGCTTAGGCGGGGTGAGGACAGATACGCAGTATTTT; CDR3: CASSLGGVRTDTQYF
length: 15; size: .; D: TRBD1; J: TRBJ2-1; V: TRBV9; DNA: TGTGCCAGCAGCCTTACCGGGACAGGGGGGTATGAGCAGTTCTTC; CDR3: CASSLTGTGGYEQFF
length: 15; size: .; D: TRBD1; J: TRBJ2-5; V: TRBV28; DNA: TGTGCCAGCAGCTTACTCGGGACAGGGGGCAAGACCCAGTACTTC; CDR3: CASSLLGTGGKTQYF
length: 15; size: .; D: TRBD1; J: TRBJ1-4; V: TRBV5-1; DNA: TGCGCCAGCAGCTTTTTACAGGGGATTGGGGAAAAACTGTTTTTT; CDR3: CASSFLQGIGEKLFF
length: 14; size: .; D: .; J: TRBJ1-4; V: TRBV5-6; DNA: TGTGCCAGCAGCTTAATGGGATCACCGGGAGAGGTGTTTTTT; CDR3: CASSLMGSPGEVFF
length: 14; size: .; D: .; J: TRBJ2-5; V: TRBV6-5; DNA: TGTGCCAGCAGGGACACAGGGCACCAAGAGACCCAGTACTTC; CDR3: CASRDTGHQETQYF
length: 13; size: once; D: .; J: TRBJ2-7; V: TRBV5-5; DNA: TGTGCCAGCAGAGGGACGGGGGTCAACGAGCAGTACTTC; CDR3: CASRGTGVNEQYF
length: 13; size: .; D: .; J: TRBJ1-5; V: TRBV27; DNA: TGTGCCAGCAGCGGGGGGGCGAGGCAGCCCCAGCATTTT; CDR3: CASSGGARQPQHF
length: 14; size: .; D: TRBD1; J: TRBJ1-2; V: TRBV6-5; DNA: TGTGCCAGCAGTGCCCTACAGGGGAACTATGGCTACACCTTC; CDR3: CASSALQGNYGYTF
length: 14; size: .; D: .; J: TRBJ2-7; V: TRBV6-5; DNA: TGTGCCAGCAGTCACCGGGACACCCCCTACGAGCAGTACTTC; CDR3: CASSHRDTPYEQYF
length: 16; size: .; D: TRBD1; J: TRBJ2-5; V: TRBV25-1; DNA: TGTGCCAGCAGTGCCCCGCTGGGACAGGGGGAAGAGACCCAGTACTTC; CDR3: CASSAPLGQGEETQYF
length: 15; size: .; D: TRBD1; J: TRBJ1-2; V: TRBV6-1; DNA: TGTGCCAGCAGTGCCCGACAGGGGGCCTTCTATGGCTACACCTTC; CDR3: CASSARQGAFYGYTF
length: 16; size: .; D: TRBD2; J: TRBJ2-5; V: TRBV7-9; DNA: TGTGCCAGCAGCTTAGCTAGCGGGGGGGCCCAAGAGACCCAGTACTTC; CDR3: CASSLASGGAQETQYF
length: 17; size: .; D: TRBD2; J: TRBJ2-3; V: TRBV7-2; DNA: TGTGCCAGCAACTCACACCCGGCGGGGGGGGAGACAGATACGCAGTATTTT; CDR3: CASNSHPAGGETDTQYF
length: 16; size: .; D: .; J: TRBJ2-7; V: TRBV4-3; DNA: TGCGCCAGCAGCCAAGAGGAACAGGGCCCCCTCTACGAGCAGTACTTC; CDR3: CASSQEEQGPLYEQYF
length: 15; size: .; D: TRBD2; J: TRBJ2-2; V: TRBV9; DNA: TGTGCCAGCAGCGTAGGGGCTAGCGGGACCGGGGAGCTGTTTTTT; CDR3: CASSVGASGTGELFF
length: 18; size: .; D: .; J: TRBJ2-1; V: TRBV10-3; DNA: TGTGCCATCAGTGAGCCGAGAGATGGACAGAAGATTAAGAATGAGCAGTTCTTC; CDR3: CAISEPRDGQKIKNEQFF
length: 15; size: .; D: .; J: TRBJ2-7; V: TRBV11-1; DNA: TGTGCCAGCAGCTCAACCGGGAATTGGAAAAACGAGCAGTACTTC; CDR3: CASSSTGNWKNEQYF
length: 17; size: .; D: TRBD2; J: TRBJ2-7; V: TRBV14; DNA: TGTGCCAGCAGCCTTTGGCCTAGCGGGGGGTCCTCCTACGAGCAGTACTTC; CDR3: CASSLWPSGGSSYEQYF
length: 20; size: .; D: TRBD2; J: TRBJ2-7; V: TRBV9; DNA: TGTGCCAGCAGCGTAGGTTCCTCTCGTCGCCGAGCGGGGGGGCCTAACGAGCAGTACTTC; CDR3: CASSVGSSRRRAGGPNEQYF
length: 14; size: .; D: .; J: TRBJ2-3; V: TRBV18; DNA: TGTGCCAGCTCACAGCGGCCAAGCACAGATACGCAGTATTTT; CDR3: CASSQRPSTDTQYF
length: 12; size: .; D: TRBD2; J: TRBJ2-7; V: TRBV5-8; DNA: TGTGCCAGCAACCCGGGGGGTAGCGAGCAGTACTTC; CDR3: CASNPGGSEQYF
length: 14; size: .; D: TRBD1; J: TRBJ1-1; V: TRBV6-5; DNA: TGTGCCAGCAGTACCGGACAGGTGAACACTGAAGCTTTCTTT; CDR3: CASSTGQVNTEAFF
length: 14; size: few; D: .; J: TRBJ1-4; V: TRBV7-9; DNA: TGTGCCAGCAGCTCGATGGGAGGGAAGGAAAAACTGTTTTTT; CDR3: CASSSMGGKEKLFF
length: 13; size: few; D: .; J: TRBJ1-5; V: TRBV7-9; DNA: TGTGCCAGCGGCTCGGGTAGCAATCAGCCCCAGCATTTT; CDR3: CASGSGSNQPQHF
length: 15; size: .; D: TRBD2; J: TRBJ2-7; V: TRBV6-1; DNA: TGTGCCAGCAGGGTAATGGGCGGGGGGGCTTACGAGCAGTACTTC; CDR3: CASRVMGGGAYEQYF
length: 13; size: .; D: .; J: TRBJ2-7; V: TRBV9; DNA: TGTGCCAGCAGCGTAGATGAGGCCTACGAGCAGTACTTC; CDR3: CASSVDEAYEQYF
length: 14; size: .; D: .; J: TRBJ2-4; V: TRBV18; DNA: TGTGCCAGCTCACCCGAGACAGCGCTCCCGATTCAGTACTTC; CDR3: CASSPETALPIQYF
length: 14; size: few; D: .; J: TRBJ2-7; V: TRBV7-6; DNA: TGTGCCAGCAGCTCGGCATCGGGGTCCCACGAGCAGTACTTC; CDR3: CASSSASGSHEQYF
length: 14; size: .; D: .; J: TRBJ2-1; V: TRBV5-1; DNA: TGCGCCAGCAGCATATCAAGCGTATACAATGAGCAGTTCTTC; CDR3: CASSISSVYNEQFF
length: 14; size: .; D: TRBD2; J: TRBJ2-7; V: TRBV7-9; DNA: TGTTCCAGCAGCTTACCTCTAGCGGGGGCCGAGCAGTACTTC; CDR3: CSSSLPLAGAEQYF
length: 13; size: .; D: .; J: TRBJ2-7; V: TRBV30; DNA: TGTGCCGGGCGGACAGATGTACACTACGAGCAGTACTTC; CDR3: CAGRTDVHYEQYF
length: 15; size: once; D: .; J: TRBJ1-1; V: TRBV9; DNA: TGTGCCAGCAGCGTAGACGGCGGATTGAACACTGAAGCTTTCTTT; CDR3: CASSVDGGLNTEAFF
length: 13; size: .; D: .; J: TRBJ1-3; V: TRBV9; DNA: TGTGCCAGCATGGGGGACAACTTAGACACCATATATTTT; CDR3: CASMGDNLDTIYF
length: 15; size: few; D: TRBD2; J: TRBJ2-3; V: TRBV29-1; DNA: TGCAGCGCATCCGGGACTACTGGGGGCACAGATACGCAGTATTTT; CDR3: CSASGTTGGTDTQYF
length: 17; size: .; D: TRBD1; J: TRBJ1-2; V: TRBV7-9; DNA: TGTGCCAGCAGCTCCGCCCGGGGGGACAGGTCTGTCTATGGCTACACCTTC; CDR3: CASSSARGDRSVYGYTF
length: 13; size: few; D: .; J: TRBJ1-1; V: TRBV7-9; DNA: TGTGCCAGCAGCTTTACAGCGAACACTGAAGCTTTCTTT; CDR3: CASSFTANTEAFF